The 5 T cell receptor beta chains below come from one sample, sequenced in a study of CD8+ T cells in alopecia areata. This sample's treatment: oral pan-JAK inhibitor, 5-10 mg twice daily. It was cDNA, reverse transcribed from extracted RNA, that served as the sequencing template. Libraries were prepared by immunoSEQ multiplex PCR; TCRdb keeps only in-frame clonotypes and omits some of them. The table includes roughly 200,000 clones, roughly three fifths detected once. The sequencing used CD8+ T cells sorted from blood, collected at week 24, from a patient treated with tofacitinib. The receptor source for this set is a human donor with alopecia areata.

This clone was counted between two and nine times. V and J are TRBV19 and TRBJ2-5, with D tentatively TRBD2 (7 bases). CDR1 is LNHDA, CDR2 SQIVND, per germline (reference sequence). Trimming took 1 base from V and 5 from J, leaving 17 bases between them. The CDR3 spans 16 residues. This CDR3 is CASSIALAGADETQYF. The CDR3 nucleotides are TGTGCCAGTAGTATAGCGTTGGCGGGGGCTGACGAGACCCAGTACTTC.

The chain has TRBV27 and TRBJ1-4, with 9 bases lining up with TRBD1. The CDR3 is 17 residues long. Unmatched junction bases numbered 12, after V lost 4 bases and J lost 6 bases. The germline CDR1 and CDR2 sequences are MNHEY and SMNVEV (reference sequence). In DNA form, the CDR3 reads TGTGCCAGCAGTTCACAACACAGGGGGCGCTGGTATGAAAAACTGTTTTTT. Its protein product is CASSSQHRGRWYEKLFF.

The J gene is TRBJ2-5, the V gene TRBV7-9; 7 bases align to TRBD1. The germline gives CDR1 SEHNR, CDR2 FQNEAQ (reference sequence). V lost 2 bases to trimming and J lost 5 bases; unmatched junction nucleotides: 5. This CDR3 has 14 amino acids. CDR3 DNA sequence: TGTGCCAGCAGCTTACCCGACAGGGTGGAGACCCAGTACTTC. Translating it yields CASSLPDRVETQYF.

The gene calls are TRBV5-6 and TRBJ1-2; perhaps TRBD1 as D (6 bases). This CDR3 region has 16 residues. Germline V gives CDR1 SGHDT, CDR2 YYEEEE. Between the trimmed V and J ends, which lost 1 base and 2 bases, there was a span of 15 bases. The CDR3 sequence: CASSLRDTVYNYGYTF. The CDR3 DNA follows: TGTGCCAGCAGCTTGAGGGACACAGTGTACAACTATGGCTACACCTTC.

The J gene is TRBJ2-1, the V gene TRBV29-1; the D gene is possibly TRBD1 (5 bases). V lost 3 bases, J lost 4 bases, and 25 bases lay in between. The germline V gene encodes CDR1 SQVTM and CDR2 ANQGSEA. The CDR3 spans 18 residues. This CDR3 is CSVEAQQQSLGAYNEQFF. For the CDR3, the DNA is TGCAGCGTTGAGGCACAACAACAGTCGCTAGGGGCTTACAATGAGCAGTTCTTC.